Below, 13 T cell receptor beta chains from the same sample are listed, as sequenced in a study. In TCRdb, the 5' RACE reads were re-called with MiXCR into one record per CDR3 protein. The sample lists 50,000 to 65,000 distinct CDR3 sequences, 25% to 35% seen once, with approximately 3.2% in the top ten. Sequencing was done on a sample of tumor-infiltrating memory CD4+ T cells sorted from the breast tumor. The subset is: memory CD4+ T cells, CD4+CD45RO+CD25-. These receptor sequences come from a female donor with breast cancer.

This clonotype was counted ten times or more. The chain recombines TRBV5-1 with TRBJ1-2; 12 nucleotides match TRBD1. V was clipped by 5 bases and J by 7 bases; unmatched bases: 9. CDR3 length: 15 residues. The germline V gene encodes CDR1 SGHRS and CDR2 YFSETQ. In DNA form, the CDR3 reads TGCGCCAGCAGAGAACCGGGACAGGGGGCCGGTGGCTACACCTTC. Translation: CASREPGQGAGGYTF.

Details on this clonotype: One end of the junction varies from germline; a read error may be responsible. The genes are TRBV7-2 and TRBJ2-1; no clear D. The CDR3 loop spans 13 amino acids. CDR1 is SGHTA and CDR2 is FQGNSA in the germline V gene. The CDR3 bases are TGTGCCAGCAGCGTAGCCACAGACGGTGAGCAGTTCTTC. Its translation: CASSVATDGEQFF. Using reference TRBV7-2 and TRBJ2-1 for the parts outside the CDR3, the full variable domain is GAGVSQSPSNKVTEKGKDVELRCDPISGHTALYWYRQSLGQGLEFLIYFQGNSAPDKSGLPSDRFSAERTGGSVSTLTIQRTQQEDSAVYLCASSVATDGEQFFGPGTRLTVL.

The chain recombines TRBV6-2 or TRBV6-3 with TRBJ2-2; D remains unclear. Germline CDR1 is MNHEY and CDR2 is SVGEGT. V gave up 0 bases and J gave up 7 bases, with 15 bases separating them. CDR3 length: 16 amino acids. DNA of the CDR3: TGTGCCAGCAGTTACTCGGGCACCTCGGAAGTCGGGGAGCTGTTTTTT. This sequence encodes CASSYSGTSEVGELFF.

The DNA of the CDR3 is TGTGCCAGCAGTCCACGGACTGCTCTAAATGAGCAGTTCTTC. This gives the protein CASSPRTALNEQFF. The chain recombines TRBV6-1 with TRBJ2-1; a weak D match, TRBD2 (5 bases). Germline-derived CDR1 and CDR2 are MNHNS and SASEGT. The CDR3 extends over 14 amino acids. The V gene lost 5 bases and the J gene lost 7 bases, with 15 bases spanning the gap.

In this sample, this clonotype turned up a few times. The chain uses TRBV7-6 and TRBJ2-7; TRBD2 aligns across 7 bases. V lost 2 bases to trimming and J lost 2 bases; unmatched junction nucleotides: 3. Germline V lookup: CDR1 SGHVS, CDR2 FNYEAQ. CDR3 length: 14 residues. CDR3: CASSLSAGAYEQYF. The CDR3 nucleotides are TGTGCCAGCAGCTTAAGCGCGGGGGCCTACGAGCAGTACTTC.

This clonotype was counted between two and nine times. This chain uses TRBV20-1 with TRBJ1-1; 8 bases line up with TRBD1. Trimming took 2 bases from V and 3 from J; bases not matched to a gene: 8. The CDR3 loop spans 15 amino acids. CDR1 is DFQATT and CDR2 is SNEGSKA in the germline V gene (reference sequence). The CDR3 loop reads CSARTGTGIYTEAFF. CDR3 nucleotides: TGCAGTGCTAGAACCGGGACAGGAATATACACTGAAGCTTTCTTT.

This chain links TRBV6-5 with TRBJ2-6; no clear D gene. The CDR3 is 13 residues long. Germline CDR1 and CDR2: MNHEY and SVGAGI. V was clipped by 8 bases and J by 0 bases, with 5 bases between them. The CDR3 DNA sequence: TGTGCCAGCCAGTACTCTGGGGCCAACGTCCTGACTTTC. It is translated as CASQYSGANVLTF.

This clonotype was recorded a few times. The gene calls are TRBV4-3 and TRBJ1-6, with 8 bases fitting TRBD1. This CDR3 is 16 amino acids long. The germline CDR1 and CDR2 sequences are LGHNA and YSLEER. V shed 4 bases, J shed 8 bases, and the junction held 10 bases outside the gene matches. In DNA form, the CDR3 reads TGCGCCAGCAGCCGAAGACTTGGGACAGGTGATTCACCCCTCCACTTT. The encoded protein is CASSRRLGTGDSPLHF.

The V gene is TRBV5-5, the J gene TRBJ2-5; D is perhaps TRBD2 (6 bases). V gave up 1 base and J gave up 7 bases, with 17 bases separating them. Germline loops: CDR1 SGHKS, CDR2 YYEKEE (reference sequence). This CDR3 contains 15 residues. DNA for the CDR3: TGTGCCAGCAGCTTGACGGCCGGGGGTGGCGTGACCCAGTACTTC. Residues: CASSLTAGGGVTQYF.

This clonotype was picked up a small number of times. The chain has TRBV7-3 and TRBJ1-1; 7 bases align to TRBD1. The CDR3 runs 13 residues. Germline CDR1 is SGHTA and CDR2 is FQGTGA. J gave up 1 base and V 6 bases, and 2 bases lay outside the gene matches. CDR3 region: CASRRDRNTEAFF. CDR3 nucleotides: TGTGCCAGCAGGAGGGACAGGAACACTGAAGCTTTCTTT.

This clonotype was detected only a few times. CDR3 region: CASSHEGTDTQYF. CDR3 sequence (DNA): TGCGCCAGCAGCCACGAGGGAACAGATACGCAGTATTTT. The chain is built from TRBV4-3 and TRBJ2-3; perhaps TRBD2 as D (5 bases). The CDR3 has 13 amino acids. Germline V gene sequence: CDR1 LGHNA, CDR2 YSLEER. Trimming took off 3 bases at V and 3 bases at J, with 7 bases between the two ends.

The V and J genes are TRBV30 and TRBJ2-5; 14 bases are shared with TRBD2. Per the germline V gene, CDR1 is GTSNPN and CDR2 is SVGIG (reference sequence). The CDR3 covers 15 residues. With V trimmed by 6 bases and J by 4 bases, 7 bases remained unmatched. In nucleotides, the CDR3 is TGTGCCTGCACTAGGACTAGCGGGAGGATAGAGACCCAGTACTTC. Its protein product is CACTRTSGRIETQYF.

The chain is built from TRBV28 and TRBJ2-5, with TRBD2 matching over 9 bases. The germline gives CDR1 MDHEN, CDR2 SYDVKM. The ends lost 2 bases at V and 2 bases at J; junction bases unmatched: 3. The length of the CDR3 is 15 residues. The CDR3 spells CASSLPSGAQETQYF. The DNA for the CDR3 is TGTGCCAGCAGTTTACCTAGCGGGGCACAAGAGACCCAGTACTTC. Using reference TRBV28 and TRBJ2-5 for the parts outside the CDR3, the full variable domain is DVKVTQSSRYLVKRTGEKVFLECVQDMDHENMFWYRQDPGLGLRLIYFSYDVKMKEKGDIPEGYSVSREKKERFSLILESASTNQTSMYLCASSLPSGAQETQYFGPGTRLLVL.